This is a list of T cell receptor beta chains from one sample in a study of blood T cell repertoires in COVID-19. TCRdb's copy holds only in-frame clones and misses some; the assay was immunoSEQ multiplex PCR. Found here are tens of thousands of clones, roughly 89% of them singletons; the top ten hold roughly 2%. The specimen was peripheral blood. Receptor source: a young man with acute or convalescent COVID-19. Each CDR3 is given with its conserved first and last residue. Each record gives: CDR3 length, clone size, V gene, J gene, D gene, CDR3 protein, CDR3 DNA. A D gene is named only where the DNA matches it firmly. The size field is filled for only some rows; it gives once, few, many or a size class.

>14|-|TRBV2|TRBJ1-4|TRBD1
CASTRTGRFEKLFF
TGTGCCAGCACCCGGACAGGGCGGTTTGAAAAACTGTTTTTT
>14|-|TRBV9|TRBJ1-1|TRBD1
CASSDGQGLTEAFF
TGTGCCAGCAGCGATGGACAGGGCCTCACTGAAGCTTTCTTT
>15|-|TRBV7-2|TRBJ2-7|TRBD2
CASSSPTSGVYEQYF
TGTGCCAGCAGCTCCCCGACTAGCGGCGTTTACGAGCAGTACTTC
>14|-|TRBV27|TRBJ1-5|-
CASSDMGGGQPQHF
TGTGCCAGCAGTGACATGGGCGGGGGTCAGCCCCAGCATTTT
>15|-|TRBV5-4|TRBJ1-6|-
CASSLGQGLNSPLHF
TGTGCCAGCAGCTTGGGGCAGGGCCTCAATTCACCCCTCCACTTT
>16|-|TRBV9|TRBJ2-3|TRBD2
CASSAILAGGTDTQYF
TGTGCCAGCAGCGCCATACTAGCGGGAGGCACAGATACGCAGTATTTT
>14|-|TRBV5-1|TRBJ1-6|-
CASSLTNAGSPLHF
TGCGCCAGCAGCCTCACTAATGCGGGTTCACCCCTCCACTTT
>14|-|TRBV2|TRBJ1-4|-
CASSGARQGGKLFF
TGTGCCAGCAGTGGGGCCAGGCAGGGCGGTAAACTGTTTTTT
>17|-|TRBV11-2|TRBJ1-1|-
CASSSDLGGVSDTEAFF
TGTGCCAGCAGCTCAGACCTTGGGGGGGTATCAGACACTGAAGCTTTCTTT
>16|-|TRBV6-1|TRBJ2-2|TRBD1
CASSEGTGASTGELFF
TGTGCCAGCAGTGAGGGGACAGGGGCTTCCACCGGGGAGCTGTTTTTT
>16|-|TRBV15|TRBJ2-3|-
CATSRVTQGLWDTQYF
TGTGCCACCAGCAGAGTTACACAGGGTTTATGGGATACGCAGTATTTT
>14|-|TRBV5-6|TRBJ1-2|TRBD1
CASSTGQGSRGYTF
TGTGCCAGCAGCACGGGACAGGGGAGCCGCGGCTACACCTTC
>16|once|TRBV4-2|TRBJ2-3|-
CASSQVELASTDTQYF
TGTGCCAGCAGCCAAGTTGAACTAGCCTCCACAGATACGCAGTATTTT
>13|once|TRBV2|TRBJ1-1|-
CASSANSNTEAFF
TGTGCCAGCAGTGCGAACAGTAACACTGAAGCTTTCTTT
>16|-|TRBV30|TRBJ2-1|TRBD2
CAWSDFFSGGVHEQFF
TGTGCCTGGAGCGACTTCTTTAGCGGGGGGGTGCATGAGCAGTTCTTC
>16|-|TRBV6-5|TRBJ2-2|TRBD2
CASSYEVVAGTGELFF
TGTGCCAGCAGTTACGAGGTGGTAGCGGGAACCGGGGAGCTGTTTTTT
>15|-|TRBV11-2|TRBJ2-1|TRBD2
CASSTLAGGPYEQFF
TGTGCCAGCAGCACTCTAGCGGGAGGGCCTTATGAGCAGTTCTTC
>12|-|TRBV25-1|TRBJ1-2|TRBD1
CASSATGFGYTF
TGTGCCAGCAGTGCGACAGGGTTTGGCTACACCTTC
>15|-|TRBV7-2|TRBJ2-7|-
CASSYSGTPSYEQYF
TGTGCCAGCAGCTATTCCGGGACTCCATCCTACGAGCAGTACTTC
>14|-|TRBV5-1|TRBJ1-5|-
CASSLGLEGQPQHF
TGCGCCAGCAGCTTGGGCTTAGAGGGACAGCCCCAGCATTTT
>16|-|TRBV5-8|TRBJ1-1|-
CASSLGFLRGNTEAFF
TGTGCCAGCAGCTTGGGGTTTCTCAGAGGGAACACTGAAGCTTTCTTT
>15|-|TRBV13|TRBJ2-5|TRBD2
CASSLGLAGGETQYF
TGTGCCAGCAGCTTAGGACTAGCGGGGGGAGAGACCCAGTACTTC
>14|-|TRBV6-2/TRBV6-3|TRBJ2-5|TRBD2
CASSYLAGGQTQYF
TGTGCCAGCAGTTACCTAGCGGGAGGGCAGACCCAGTACTTC
>15|-|TRBV5-6|TRBJ1-2|TRBD1
CASSFGTGEVYGYTF
TGTGCCAGCAGCTTTGGGACAGGGGAGGTCTATGGCTACACCTTC
>14|-|TRBV6-5|TRBJ2-1|TRBD2
CASYSGRGGNEQFF
TGTGCCAGTTATAGCGGGAGAGGGGGCAATGAGCAGTTCTTC
>15|-|TRBV5-5|TRBJ2-7|TRBD1
CASSLEGQSGYEQYF
TGTGCCAGCAGCTTGGAGGGACAGTCAGGGTACGAGCAGTACTTC
>14|few|TRBV27|TRBJ1-1|-
CASSLKSQGTEAFF
TGTGCCAGCAGTTTAAAGTCCCAGGGGACTGAAGCTTTCTTT
>14|-|TRBV2|TRBJ1-5|TRBD1
CAVAKGTAPQPQHF
TGTGCCGTGGCGAAGGGGACAGCTCCTCAGCCCCAGCATTTT
>15|-|TRBV30|TRBJ1-1|-
CAWRSGGVRYTEAFF
TGTGCCTGGAGATCTGGGGGCGTCCGATACACTGAAGCTTTCTTT
>17|-|TRBV5-4|TRBJ2-1|TRBD2
CASSLASGRATYNEQFF
TGTGCCAGCAGCTTGGCGAGCGGGAGGGCCACGTACAATGAGCAGTTCTTC
>14|-|TRBV24-1|TRBJ1-2|TRBD1
CATSDADREYGYTF
TGTGCCACCAGTGATGCCGACAGGGAATATGGCTACACCTTC
>14|-|TRBV6-5|TRBJ1-2|TRBD1
CASSRQGAAGGYTF
TGTGCCAGCAGTCGACAGGGGGCAGCGGGTGGCTACACCTTC
>16|-|TRBV5-1|TRBJ2-2|-
CASSLGQGGHTGELFF
TGCGCCAGCAGCTTGGGGCAGGGTGGTCATACCGGGGAGCTGTTTTTT
>14|-|TRBV10-3|TRBJ2-2|-
CAISESGDSGELFF
TGTGCCATCAGTGAATCGGGGGACTCCGGGGAGCTGTTTTTT
>14|-|TRBV5-6|TRBJ1-5|-
CASSFYRANQPQHF
TGTGCCAGCAGCTTTTACAGGGCGAATCAGCCCCAGCATTTT
>13|-|TRBV6-5|TRBJ1-2|TRBD1
CASSRGQVDGYTF
TGTGCCAGCAGCCGGGGACAGGTAGACGGCTACACCTTC
>13|-|TRBV12-3/TRBV12-4|TRBJ1-2|TRBD1
CASSTDRGGGYTF
TGTGCCAGCAGCACGGACAGGGGGGGAGGCTACACCTTC
>13|-|TRBV5-4|TRBJ2-1|-
CASSLTTGNEQFF
TGTGCCAGCAGCTTAACAACGGGGAATGAGCAGTTCTTC
>14|-|TRBV18|TRBJ2-5|-
CASSPPGGGETQYF
TGTGCCAGCTCACCACCGGGGGGAGGAGAGACCCAGTACTTC
>19|-|TRBV4-2|TRBJ2-3|TRBD2
CASSQDLPLRGVEPDTQYF
TGTGCCAGCAGCCAAGATTTACCCCTTCGGGGGGTAGAACCAGATACGCAGTATTTT
>14|-|TRBV9|TRBJ1-6|TRBD1
CASSSGTGGTPLHF
TGTGCCAGCAGTTCCGGGACAGGGGGGACACCCCTCCACTTT
>14|-|TRBV12-5|TRBJ2-1|-
CASGLYGGGDYVFF
TGTGCTAGTGGTTTGTATGGAGGGGGCGATTATGTGTTCTTC
>15|once|TRBV10-2|TRBJ1-4|TRBD1
CASSGPGQGAGKLFF
TGCGCCAGCAGTGGACCGGGACAGGGGGCAGGAAAACTGTTTTTT
>13|-|TRBV30|TRBJ1-5|-
CAWSSGFNQPQHF
TGTGCCTGGAGTTCAGGGTTCAATCAGCCCCAGCATTTT
>15|-|TRBV19|TRBJ1-2|TRBD1
CASTPTGDLVYGYTF
TGTGCCAGTACCCCAACAGGGGATTTGGTCTATGGCTACACCTTC
>15|-|TRBV28|TRBJ2-5|TRBD2
CASSSTGTTQETQYF
TGTGCCAGCAGTTCGACCGGGACTACTCAAGAGACCCAGTACTTC
>19|few|TRBV4-2|TRBJ1-5|TRBD1
CASSQDLFRRTGRHQPQHF
TGTGCCAGCAGCCAAGATCTGTTCCGCCGGACAGGGCGCCATCAGCCCCAGCATTTT
>15|-|TRBV30|TRBJ2-1|-
CAWSPGDSGKNEQFF
TGTGCCTGGAGTCCGGGAGACTCAGGGAAGAATGAGCAGTTCTTC
>14|-|TRBV30|TRBJ1-4|TRBD1
CAWSRGQRFEKLFF
TGTGCCTGGAGTAGGGGACAGCGATTTGAAAAACTGTTTTTT
>17|-|TRBV28|TRBJ1-3|-
CASSLSQGLSSGNTIYF
TGTGCCAGCAGTTTAAGTCAGGGGCTAAGCTCTGGAAACACCATATATTTT
>15|-|TRBV3-1/TRBV3-2|TRBJ2-1|-
CASSPRSGQYNEQFF
TGTGCCAGCAGCCCCCGATCTGGACAGTACAATGAGCAGTTCTTC
>16|-|TRBV10-3|TRBJ1-1|-
CAISESRGGINTEAFF
TGTGCCATCAGTGAGTCGCGTGGAGGGATTAACACTGAAGCTTTCTTT
>13|-|TRBV6-5|TRBJ1-2|TRBD1
CASNPGGIYGYTF
TGTGCCAGCAACCCAGGGGGCATATATGGCTACACCTTC